Here is one T cell receptor (beta chain) with its context. This entry comes from a study of blood T cell repertoires in COVID-19. As for the study in general: The study drew acute and convalescent COVID-19 samples from the United States, Italy and Spain. PBMCs, B-cell-depleted T cells, or T cells provided the cDNA or gDNA that made up the material.

Study processing details: Using reference gene primer amplification, nucleated cell counts were estimated. Produced via immunoSEQ multiplex PCR; TCRdb's table is partial and in-frame only. That table gives V, J and clone size, and the DNA gave D and trimming. The data contain 150,000 to 200,000 clones, around nine tenths of them singletons. Germline CDR1 is LNHDA and CDR2 is SQIVND (reference sequence). This CDR3 contains 15 residues. V lost 3 bases and J lost 3, with 13 bases in between. This TCR was sampled from a woman in her seventies with COVID-19, enrolled during active disease. V gene TRBV19 combines with J gene TRBJ2-3; D perhaps matches TRBD1 (6 bases). The sample was peripheral blood. CDR3 residues: CASSITAGDTDTQYF. The CDR3 DNA reads as TGTGCCAGTAGTATTACGGCAGGGGATACAGATACGCAGTATTTT.